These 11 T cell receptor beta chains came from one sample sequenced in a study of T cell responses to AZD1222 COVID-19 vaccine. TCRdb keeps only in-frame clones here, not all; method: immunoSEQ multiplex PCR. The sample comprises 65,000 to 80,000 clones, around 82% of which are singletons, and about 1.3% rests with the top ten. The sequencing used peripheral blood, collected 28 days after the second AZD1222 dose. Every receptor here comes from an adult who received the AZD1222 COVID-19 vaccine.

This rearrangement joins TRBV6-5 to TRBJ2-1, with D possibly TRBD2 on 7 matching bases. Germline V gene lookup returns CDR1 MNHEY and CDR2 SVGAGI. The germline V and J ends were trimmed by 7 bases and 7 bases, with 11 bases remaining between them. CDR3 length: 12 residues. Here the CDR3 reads CASTEGGNEQFF. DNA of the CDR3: TGTGCCAGCACCGAGGGGGGGAATGAGCAGTTCTTC.

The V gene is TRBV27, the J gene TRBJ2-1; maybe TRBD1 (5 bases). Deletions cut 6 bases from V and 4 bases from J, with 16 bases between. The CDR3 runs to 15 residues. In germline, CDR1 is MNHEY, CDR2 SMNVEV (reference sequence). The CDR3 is CASRRKTETYNEQFF. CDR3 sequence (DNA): TGTGCCAGCAGAAGAAAGACAGAAACTTACAATGAGCAGTTCTTC.

CDR3 nucleotides: TGTGCCAGCAGCCAAGGGACAGGTCTTCACTCTGGAAACACCATATATTTT. Amino acid sequence: CASSQGTGLHSGNTIYF. The V gene is TRBV3-1 (or the pseudogene TRBV3-2), the J gene TRBJ1-3; 7 nucleotides align to TRBD1. This CDR3 is built from 17 residues. Germline V CDR1 and CDR2: LGHDT, YNNKEL (reference sequence). The V segment lost 1 base and the J segment 0 bases; nucleotides outside the gene matches: 6.

In nucleotides, the CDR3 is TGTGCCAGCAGCTTGGCCTCGGGTTACGAGCAGTACTTC. Translated, it gives CASSLASGYEQYF. V is TRBV5-4 and J is TRBJ2-7; D is unclear. The CDR3 loop spans 13 amino acids. Germline CDR1 reads SGHNT; CDR2 reads YYREEE (reference sequence). Trimming removed 0 bases from V and 4 bases from J, with 8 bases in between.

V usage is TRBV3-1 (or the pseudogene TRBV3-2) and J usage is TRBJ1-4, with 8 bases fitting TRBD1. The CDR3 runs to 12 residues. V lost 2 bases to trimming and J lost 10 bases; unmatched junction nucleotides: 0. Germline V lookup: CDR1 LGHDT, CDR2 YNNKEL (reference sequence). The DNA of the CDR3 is TGTGCCAGCAGCCAAACAGGGGGAAAACTGTTTTTT. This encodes CASSQTGGKLFF.

The DNA for the CDR3 is TGTGCCAGTACTTGGTCCGGGGCTAACACCGGGGAGCTGTTTTTT. Its protein product is CASTWSGANTGELFF. This chain links TRBV19 with TRBJ2-2; tentatively, D is TRBD1 or TRBD2 (5 bases each). This CDR3 contains 15 residues. Trimming removed 7 bases from V and 2 bases from J, with 14 bases in between. Germline-derived CDR1 and CDR2 are LNHDA and SQIVND (reference sequence).

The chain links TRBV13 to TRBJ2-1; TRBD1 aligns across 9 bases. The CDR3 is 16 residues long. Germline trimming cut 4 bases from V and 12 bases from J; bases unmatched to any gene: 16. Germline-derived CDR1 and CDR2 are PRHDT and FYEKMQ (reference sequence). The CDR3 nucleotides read TGTGCCAGCAGCTCCACGGGACAGGGAAGGACCCTTGGGCAGTTCTTC. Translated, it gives CASSSTGQGRTLGQFF.

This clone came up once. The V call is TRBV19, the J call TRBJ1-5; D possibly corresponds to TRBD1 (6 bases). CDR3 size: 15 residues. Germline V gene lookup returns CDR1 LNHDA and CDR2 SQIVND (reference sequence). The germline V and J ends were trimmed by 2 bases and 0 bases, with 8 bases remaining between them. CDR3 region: CASSIQGHSNQPQHF. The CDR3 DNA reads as TGTGCCAGTAGTATACAGGGGCATAGCAATCAGCCCCAGCATTTT.

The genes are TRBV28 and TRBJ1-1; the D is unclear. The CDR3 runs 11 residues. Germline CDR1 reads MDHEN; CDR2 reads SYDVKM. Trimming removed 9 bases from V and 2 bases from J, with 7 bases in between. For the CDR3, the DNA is TGTGCCAGTTGGGGTAACACTGAAGCTTTCTTT. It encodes CASWGNTEAFF. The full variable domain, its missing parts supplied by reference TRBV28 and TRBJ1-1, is DVKVTQSSRYLVKRTGEKVFLECVQDMDHENMFWYRQDPGLGLRLIYFSYDVKMKEKGDIPEGYSVSREKKERFSLILESASTNQTSMYLCASWGNTEAFFGQGTRLTVV.

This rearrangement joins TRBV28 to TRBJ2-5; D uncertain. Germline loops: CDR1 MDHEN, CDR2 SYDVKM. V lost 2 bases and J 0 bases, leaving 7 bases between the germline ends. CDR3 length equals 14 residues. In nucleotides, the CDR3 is TGTGCCAGCAGTTTAGGGTCTTACCAAGAGACCCAGTACTTC. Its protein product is CASSLGSYQETQYF.

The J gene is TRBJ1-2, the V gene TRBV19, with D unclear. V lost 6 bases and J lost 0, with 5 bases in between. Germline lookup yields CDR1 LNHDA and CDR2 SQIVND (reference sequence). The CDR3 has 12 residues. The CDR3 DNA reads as TGTGCCAGTAGGTTAGCTAACTATGGCTACACCTTC. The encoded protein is CASRLANYGYTF.